This T cell receptor beta chain was sequenced during a study of healthy donors' naive CD4 and CD8 T cells (dated by TCRdb to 2015 to 2017). Looking at the study overall: Donors were chosen to span three age groups (20-25, 40-50 and 60-70 years, several each), with mean age roughly 47 and half female. For TCR alpha, a new primer set was designed to cover all functional IMGT alpha gene variants, and all other steps followed the beta-chain workflow. Rearranged TCR alpha and beta chains from naive CD4+ and CD8+ T cells were sequenced in the study to test how TCR variation relates to lineage commitment. Peripheral blood mononuclear cells were obtained from 18 unrelated, healthy individuals. The donors were HLA-typed by sequencing at HLA-A, -B, -C, -DRB1, -DQB1 and -DPB1, using the SBTexcellerator protocol, an ABI3130xl analyzer and SBTengine software. The investigation overall reported the following: Around 14% of the variance in CD4/CD8 propensity appeared to be explained jointly by V genes, J genes and CDR3 charge, in a largely additive manner. Possible repertoire bias arising from homeostatic proliferation of naive T cells was not directly addressed. Naive CD4+ and CD8+ cells reportedly showed biased usage of most V and J gene segments, and this bias was consistent across donors and independent of HLA genotype. Because alpha and beta chains were sequenced in bulk and could not be paired, the effects of the two chains in combination were not assessed. In both chains, CD4+ lineage was associated with a positively charged CDR3, and CD8+ lineage was associated with a negatively charged CDR3.

Details on this clonotype: Its antigen has not been determined. No base qualities exist here, and no much larger clone lies one base off it.

Sequenced using a 454 GS FLX Titanium. A previously published linear amplification protocol was used to build TCR libraries from approximately 450 ng of total RNA. The Roche/454 Genome Sequencer with Titanium chemistry was used for sequencing. As for the authors' bioinformatics: 70,000 to 100,000 rearranged TCR alpha transcripts were sequenced from a few of the healthy donors. Unique TCR clonotypes were defined by the CDR3 junction under IMGT nomenclature, and duplicate transcripts were removed. Logistic regression in R 2.13.0 modeled CD4 versus CD8 status as a function of V and J genes, with adjustment for donor effects and Bonferroni correction for multiple testing. In-frame beta chains were kept once TCRdb had trimmed the public reads at Q25 with fastp and called clones with MiXCR. Duplicate CDR3 protein sequences are folded into a single record with the most common DNA and genes. These V and J calls are TCRdb output, not the study's own analysis. The sample includes about 180,000 distinct CDR3 sequences, with under 85% observed a single time. The ten largest clones add up to 2% to 2.5% of the sample.

Cells with a CD4+CD8-CD45RO-CD45RA+ profile were isolated by FACS and defined as naive CD4+ T cells, and those with a CD8+CD4-CD45RA+CD27bright profile were defined as naive CD8+ T cells. Antibodies against CD4 (RPA-T4), CD8 (SK1), CD27 (O323), CD45RA (HI100) and CD45RO (UCHL1) were used for sorting. V is cut by 2 bases and J by 5 bases, and the space between the germline ends is 13 bases. The CDR3 measures 15 amino acids from cysteine to phenylalanine. CDR3 DNA is the only sequence kept; it has 45 bases, read in frame from the first base. CDR1 and CDR2, per the germline V gene, are MNHEY and SVGEGT.

The chain joins TRBV6-2 or TRBV6-3 to TRBJ2-1; possibly the D gene is TRBD1, per 5 matching bases. This receptor was taken from a pool of human donors in good health; the sample pools cells from several healthy donors. Sequencing input: naive CD4+ and CD8+ T cells sorted from blood, pooled from several donors. Interpreted using the paper, the cell subset or site label stands for: FACS-sorted naive CD4+ (CD45RO-CD45RA+) and naive CD8+ (CD45RA+CD27bright) T cells. The bases read TGTGCCAGCAGTTACGATGGGGCAAGAAACAATGAGCAGTTCTTC. This is translated as CASSYDGARNNEQFF.